Listed here are 26 T cell receptor beta chains from one sample, sequenced in a study of vaccination and CD4 T cells after COVID-19. The treatment denotes: approximately nine-day PBMC culture with coronavirus spike peptide pools or control peptides (ViraFEST assay). These receptors lack a known antigen. The Oncomine TCR Beta short-read assay was applied to DNA of cultured CD4+ T cells. From the PCR reads, TCRdb called clonotypes with MiXCR, one entry per CDR3 protein. The sample holds over 20,000 distinct CDR3 sequences, around 43% seen once. Sequencing was carried out using CD4+ T cells from blood, cultured in vitro. The origin of the receptors is a human donor who had recovered from COVID-19.

This clonotype turned up a few times. The chain uses TRBV20-1 and TRBJ2-3; TRBD2 agrees at 10 bases. There are 15 residues in the CDR3. Germline trimming cut 3 bases from V and 6 bases from J; bases unmatched to any gene: 9. Germline CDR1 and CDR2: DFQATT and SNEGSKA (reference sequence). CDR3 loop: CSASQLAGTADTQYF. The CDR3 DNA sequence: TGCAGTGCTAGTCAACTAGCGGGAACGGCGGATACGCAGTATTTT.

This clonotype was counted a single time. The rearrangement uses TRBV30 and TRBJ1-3; D is perhaps TRBD1 (5 bases). Trimming cost V 1 base and J 7 bases, with 17 bases left between them. Germline V gene data show CDR1 as GTSNPN and CDR2 as SVGIG (reference sequence). The CDR3 is 15 amino acids. Written as DNA, the CDR3 is TGTGCCTGGAGTGCCGCTGGGGGTCCAGGGAACACCATATATTTT. It encodes CAWSAAGGPGNTIYF.

The genes are TRBV2 and TRBJ2-7; 14 nucleotides line up with TRBD2. J lost 1 base, V lost 10 bases, and 15 bases had no gene match. Germline V gives CDR1 SNHLY, CDR2 FYNNEI. The CDR3 totals 18 residues. CDR3 loop: CATLVEGGTSGSSYEQYF. CDR3 bases: TGTGCCACCCTAGTGGAAGGTGGGACTAGCGGGAGTTCCTACGAGCAGTACTTC.

The chain is built from TRBV5-1 and TRBJ2-3; 12 bases agree with TRBD2. Germline CDR1 reads SGHRS; CDR2 reads YFSETQ. The V gene end was trimmed by 4 bases and the J gene end by 4 bases; junction bases not matched to a gene: 7. This CDR3 has 16 residues. This chain's CDR3 is CASSLLTSGGPDTQYF. The CDR3 coding sequence is TGCGCCAGCAGCCTCCTGACTAGCGGGGGCCCAGATACGCAGTATTTT.

The V and J genes are TRBV6-1 and TRBJ2-1; 8 bases match TRBD2. This CDR3 contains 16 residues. Germline lookup yields CDR1 MNHNS and CDR2 SASEGT. V shed 8 bases and J 8 bases; nucleotides not matched to a gene: 17. The CDR3 DNA reads as TGTGCCAGCTCTTCTAGGTCAGGGACTAGGATCTATGAGCAGTTCTTC. Translated: CASSSRSGTRIYEQFF.

This clonotype was counted a few times. This sequence joins TRBV7-9 and TRBJ1-1, with TRBD1 as a possible D gene (5 bases). V was trimmed by 1 base and J by 4 bases, leaving 7 bases between them. CDR1 SEHNR and CDR2 FQNEAQ come from the germline V gene (reference sequence). The CDR3 contains 13 residues. In nucleotides, the CDR3 is TGTGCCAGCAGCTTAGACGGGGGCACTGAAGCTTTCTTT. It specifies CASSLDGGTEAFF.

The sample holds a few counts of this clonotype. The chain recombines TRBV20-1 with TRBJ1-1; perhaps TRBD1 as D (6 bases). The V gene lost 1 base and the J gene lost 8 bases, with 17 bases spanning the gap. The germline V gene encodes CDR1 DFQATT and CDR2 SNEGSKA (reference sequence). The CDR3 covers 14 residues. The CDR3 is CSARGRGRTTEAFF. In nucleotides, the CDR3 is TGCAGTGCTAGAGGAAGGGGGAGAACAACGGAAGCTTTCTTT.

The sample holds a few counts of this clonotype. This chain uses TRBV20-1 with TRBJ2-5; 14 positions agree with TRBD2. The germline CDR1 and CDR2 sequences are DFQATT and SNEGSKA (reference sequence). This CDR3 has 15 amino acids. Trimming cost V 2 bases and J 5 bases; bases outside gene matches: 4. CDR3 DNA: TGCAGTGCTAGACCTTGGACTAGCGGGAGGGAGACCCAGTACTTC. It specifies CSARPWTSGRETQYF.

V gene TRBV5-5 combines with J gene TRBJ1-1, with 9 bases matching TRBD1. Germline CDR1 and CDR2: SGHKS and YYEKEE (reference sequence). J lost 8 bases, V lost 4 bases, and 9 bases had no gene match. The CDR3 consists of 14 residues. CDR3 sequence (DNA): TGTGCCAGCAGCGCGGGGACAGGGTTAATGGAAGCTTTCTTT. This codes for CASSAGTGLMEAFF. Full variable domain (rest looked up from reference TRBV5-5 and TRBJ1-1): DAGVTQSPTHLIKTRGQQVTLRCSPISGHKSVSWYQQVLGQGPQFIFQYYEKEERGRGNFPDRFSARQFPNYSSELNVNALLLGDSALYLCASSAGTGLMEAFFGQGTRLTVV.

The CDR3 is CSALVRPEGTDTQYF. The CDR3 DNA follows: TGCAGTGCACTAGTTCGGCCTGAGGGCACAGATACGCAGTATTTT. The chain couples TRBV20-1 to TRBJ2-3, with D perhaps TRBD2 (5 bases). CDR3 length: 15 amino acids. Trimming left V 6 bases short and J 1 base short, with 17 bases between. The germline V gene has CDR1 DFQATT and CDR2 SNEGSKA (reference sequence).

This rearrangement joins TRBV11-2 to TRBJ1-1; D unresolved. The CDR3 has 14 residues. Germline CDR1 is SGHAT and CDR2 is FQNNGV. Trimming took 3 bases from V and 4 from J, leaving 12 bases between them. The CDR3: CASSFDNFATEAFF. CDR3 DNA: TGTGCCAGCAGCTTCGACAACTTTGCCACTGAAGCTTTCTTT.

The chain carries TRBV5-1 and TRBJ2-2; 10 bases match TRBD2. Germline V gene data show CDR1 as SGHRS and CDR2 as YFSETQ. V lost 2 bases and J lost 7; bases outside the gene matches: 8. The CDR3 consists of 16 residues. CDR3 bases: TGCGCCAGCAGCTTCAGCGGGAGGGTGAGCGTCGGGGAGCTGTTTTTT. Encoded protein: CASSFSGRVSVGELFF. Full variable domain (rest looked up from reference TRBV5-1 and TRBJ2-2): KAGVTQTPRYLIKTRGQQVTLSCSPISGHRSVSWYQQTPGQGLQFLFEYFSETQRNKGNFPGRFSGRQFSNSRSEMNVSTLELGDSALYLCASSFSGRVSVGELFFGEGSRLTVL.

The chain links TRBV7-9 to TRBJ1-5; perhaps TRBD1 as D (5 bases). Germline V lookup: CDR1 SEHNR, CDR2 FQNEAQ (reference sequence). The CDR3 extends over 15 amino acids. V was trimmed by 1 base and J by 6 bases, leaving 13 bases between them. The CDR3 region has the DNA TGTGCCAGCAGCTTAGAGGCGGGGGTGGCTCAGCCCCAGCATTTT. It yields the protein CASSLEAGVAQPQHF. Full variable domain (remainder filled in from reference TRBV7-9 and TRBJ1-5): DTGVSQNPRHKITKRGQNVTFRCDPISEHNRLYWYRQTLGQGPEFLTYFQNEAQLEKSRLLSDRFSAERPKGSFSTLEIQRTEQGDSAMYLCASSLEAGVAQPQHFGDGTRLSIL.

This clonotype has a handful of counts. CDR3 DNA sequence: TGCGCCAGCAGCCAAGATAGTCTAGCAGATACGCAGTATTTT. Its protein is CASSQDSLADTQYF. The rearrangement uses TRBV4-3 and TRBJ2-3; no clear D. Germline V CDR1 and CDR2: LGHNA, YSLEER. There are 14 residues in the CDR3. V lost 0 bases, J lost 4 bases, and 8 bases lay in between.

The chain employs TRBV5-5 and TRBJ2-7, with D tentatively TRBD1 (6 bases). The CDR3 runs to 15 residues. CDR1 and CDR2 from the germline V gene are SGHKS and YYEKEE (reference sequence). V lost 4 bases and J lost 3, with 17 bases in between. CDR3 sequence: CASSPRDTLIYEQYF. CDR3 sequence (DNA): TGTGCCAGCAGCCCTAGGGACACCCTGATCTACGAGCAGTACTTC.

In this sample, this clonotype turned up a few times. The CDR3 reads CASSLRGPGDEQYF. CDR3 nucleotide sequence: TGTGCCAGCAGTCTCAGGGGCCCCGGGGACGAGCAGTACTTC. The chain carries TRBV27 and TRBJ2-7, with D perhaps TRBD1 (6 bases). The length of the CDR3 is 14 residues. Germline CDR1 reads MNHEY; CDR2 reads SMNVEV (reference sequence). The V end was cut by 5 bases, the J end by 5 bases, with 16 bases between.

V is TRBV5-1 and J is TRBJ1-1; no definite D call. The ends were cut back, 3 bases at V and 1 base at J, with 7 bases in the middle. This CDR3 spans 13 amino acids. CDR1 and CDR2 (germline): SGHRS, YFSETQ. The CDR3 spells CASSSDGNTEAFF. The CDR3 region has the DNA TGCGCCAGCAGCTCGGACGGGAACACTGAAGCTTTCTTT.

This clonotype appeared a few times. This rearrangement joins TRBV10-1 to TRBJ1-5; D is uncertain. CDR1 and CDR2 (germline): WNHNN, SYGVQD (reference sequence). V lost 6 bases to trimming and J lost 10 bases, with 28 bases between them. This CDR3 region has 17 residues. Written as DNA, the CDR3 is TGCGCCAGCAGAGGTATATCTCCCGGGGATGATAGTCACCCCCAGCATTTT. Translating gives CASRGISPGDDSHPQHF.

The gene calls are TRBV5-1 and TRBJ2-2; perhaps TRBD2 as D (5 bases). Deletions cut 5 bases from V and 7 bases from J, with 18 bases between. This CDR3 is 15 amino acids long. Per germline, CDR1 SGHRS and CDR2 YFSETQ. The CDR3 bases are TGCGCCAGCAGTTCGGGGAACGAGGGCCTCGGGGAGCTGTTTTTT. Translated, it gives CASSSGNEGLGELFF. Based on the CDR3 plus reference TRBV5-1 and TRBJ2-2, the full variable domain is KAGVTQTPRYLIKTRGQQVTLSCSPISGHRSVSWYQQTPGQGLQFLFEYFSETQRNKGNFPGRFSGRQFSNSRSEMNVSTLELGDSALYLCASSSGNEGLGELFFGEGSRLTVL.

V gene TRBV20-1 combines with J gene TRBJ1-5; D is perhaps TRBD1 (6 bases). V lost 4 bases and J lost 0, with 16 bases in between. The CDR3 extends over 16 amino acids. CDR1 and CDR2 (germline): DFQATT, SNEGSKA (reference sequence). CDR3 nucleotides: TGCAGTGCTAACACAGGGACCTACAATAGCAATCAGCCCCAGCATTTT. Translated, it gives CSANTGTYNSNQPQHF.

In its sample, this clonotype was seen once. The CDR3 nucleotides read TGTGCCAGCAGTGGGGACGGACCCTACAATGAGCAGTTCTTC. Protein product: CASSGDGPYNEQFF. This sequence joins TRBV2 and TRBJ2-1; D may match TRBD1 or TRBD2 (5 bases each). Between the trimmed V and J ends, which lost 4 bases and 2 bases, there was a span of 9 bases. Germline V gene lookup returns CDR1 SNHLY and CDR2 FYNNEI. The CDR3 length is 14 residues.

This clonotype was picked up a small number of times. The chain links TRBV6-2 or TRBV6-3 to TRBJ2-7; 8 bases map to TRBD2. This CDR3 has 14 amino acids. The J segment lost 6 bases and the V segment lost 2 bases, leaving 6 bases of the junction unmatched. CDR1 is MNHEY, CDR2 SVGEGT, per germline. The CDR3 DNA sequence: TGTGCCAGCAGTTACGGTGCGGGAGGTTCCGAGCAGTACTTC. This encodes CASSYGAGGSEQYF.

This clonotype appeared once. The chain combines TRBV5-1 with TRBJ2-4; the match to TRBD1 covers 9 bases. The CDR3 has 17 residues. The germline V gene encodes CDR1 SGHRS and CDR2 YFSETQ. Unmatched junction bases numbered 5, after V lost 0 bases and J lost 1 base. The CDR3 DNA is TGCGCCAGCAGCTTGGAAGGGGGACAGGGCGCCAAAAACATTCAGTACTTC. It translates to CASSLEGGQGAKNIQYF.

The rearrangement links TRBV20-1 to TRBJ1-4, with D uncertain. Germline CDR1 DFQATT, CDR2 SNEGSKA (reference sequence). The CDR3 is 13 amino acids. V lost 6 bases, J lost 8 bases, and 16 bases lay in between. The CDR3: CSAQRRAGEKLFF. The CDR3 region has the DNA TGCAGTGCCCAAAGACGGGCGGGGGAAAAACTGTTTTTT.

The rearrangement links TRBV6-5 to TRBJ1-1; tentatively, D is TRBD1 (6 bases). V dropped 2 bases and J dropped 5 bases, with 12 bases sitting between them. The CDR3 is made up of 14 amino acids. Per the germline V gene, CDR1 is MNHEY and CDR2 is SVGAGI. The CDR3 loop is CASSYQGSGTEAFF. The CDR3 DNA is TGTGCCAGCAGTTACCAGGGGTCGGGGACTGAAGCTTTCTTT.

This chain uses TRBV7-6 with TRBJ2-2; 7 nucleotides match TRBD2. The CDR3 length is 13 residues. J gave up 2 bases and V 10 bases, and 4 bases lay outside the gene matches. The germline CDR1 and CDR2 sequences are SGHVS and FNYEAQ. The CDR3 here is CATGTTNTGELFF. The CDR3 bases are TGTGCCACCGGGACTACCAACACCGGGGAGCTGTTTTTT.